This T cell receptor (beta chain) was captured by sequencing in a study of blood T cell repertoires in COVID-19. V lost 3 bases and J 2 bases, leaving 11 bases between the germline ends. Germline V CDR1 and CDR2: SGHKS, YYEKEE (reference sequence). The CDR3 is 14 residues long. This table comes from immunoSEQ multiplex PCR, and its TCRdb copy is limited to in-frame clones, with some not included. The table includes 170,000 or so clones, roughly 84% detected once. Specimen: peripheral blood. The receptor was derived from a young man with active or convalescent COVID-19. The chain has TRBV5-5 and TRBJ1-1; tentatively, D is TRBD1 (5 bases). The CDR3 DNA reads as TGTGCCAGCAGCTCCAGGGTAGGAAACACTGAAGCTTTCTTT. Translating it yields CASSSRVGNTEAFF.